Listed here is a single TCR beta chain. Its antigen is not identified. The CDR3 loop spans 16 amino acids. CDR1 MNHEY and CDR2 SVGAGI come from the germline V gene. The trim removed 4 bases at V and 4 bases at J, leaving 12 bases unmatched. Unsorted material relied on about 100 million PBMCs as the source of genomic DNA. These data are taken from a study of shared clonotypes between healthy human individuals. General study results and limits: The donor pool, a small one, limited the genetic and exposure-history diversity represented. Sampling was confined to blood; repertoires within tissues likely differ.

The authors distributed each subset's genomic DNA evenly over several immunoSEQ plates. Some clones are missing from TCRdb's copy, which holds only in-frame ones; the method was immunoSEQ multiplex PCR. The table includes about 470,000 clones, 79% detected once. The source material was PBMCs. This TCR was recovered from a woman between 40 and 55 years old in good health. Some clones in this sample may be carry-over from other donors' samples. The rearrangement uses TRBV6-5 and TRBJ2-7; 8 nucleotides align to TRBD2. The CDR3 protein is CASSSLAGTGLYEQYF. The CDR3 nucleotides read TGTGCCAGCAGTTCCTTAGCGGGAACAGGTTTGTACGAGCAGTACTTC.